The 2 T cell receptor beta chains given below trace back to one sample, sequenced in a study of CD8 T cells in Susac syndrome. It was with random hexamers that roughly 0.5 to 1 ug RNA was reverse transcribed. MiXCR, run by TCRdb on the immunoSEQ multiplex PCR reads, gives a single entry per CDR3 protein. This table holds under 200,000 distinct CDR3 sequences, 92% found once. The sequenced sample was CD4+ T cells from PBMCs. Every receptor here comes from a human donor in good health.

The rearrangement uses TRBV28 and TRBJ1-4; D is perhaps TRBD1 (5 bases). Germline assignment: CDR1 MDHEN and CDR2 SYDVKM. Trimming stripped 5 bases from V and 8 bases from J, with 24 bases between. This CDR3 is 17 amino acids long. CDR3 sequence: CASSPWVGRFNEEKLFF. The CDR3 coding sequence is TGTGCCAGCAGTCCCTGGGTGGGGCGGTTCAACGAGGAAAAACTGTTTTTT.

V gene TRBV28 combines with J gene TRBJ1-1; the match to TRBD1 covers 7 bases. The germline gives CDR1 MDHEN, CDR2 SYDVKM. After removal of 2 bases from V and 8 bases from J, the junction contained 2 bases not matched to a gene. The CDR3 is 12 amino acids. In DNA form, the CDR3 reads TGTGCCAGCAGTTTACGGACAGGAGAAGCTTTCTTT. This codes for CASSLRTGEAFF.